One and the same sample provided the 10 T cell receptor beta chains below, sequenced in a study of shared clonotypes between healthy human individuals. Sequenced by immunoSEQ multiplex PCR; TCRdb stores in-frame clones only, minus some. The sample has approximately 1.4 million clones, about 98% seen once. The source material was naive CD4+ T cells sorted from blood. Subset in this sample: CD45RA+ positively selected. These TCRs come from a man younger than 45 in good health.

The rearrangement uses TRBV6-4 and TRBJ2-2; D perhaps matches TRBD2 (5 bases). Germline lookup yields CDR1 MRHNA and CDR2 SNTAGT. The V end was cut by 4 bases, the J end by 4 bases, with 10 bases between. CDR3 length: 14 amino acids. CDR3 bases: TGTGCCAGCAGTGTTGAGGGAACCACCGGGGAGCTGTTTTTT. It encodes CASSVEGTTGELFF.

J is TRBJ1-1 and V is TRBV14, with a weak D call TRBD1 (5 bases). There are 15 residues in the CDR3. V dropped 0 bases and J dropped 1 base, with 9 bases sitting between them. Germline CDR1 is SGHDN and CDR2 is FVKESK. The CDR3 DNA follows: TGTGCCAGCAGCCAAGATCCGGGGACGAACACTGAAGCTTTCTTT. Its protein is CASSQDPGTNTEAFF.

The chain is built from TRBV7-3 and TRBJ1-1; D possibly corresponds to TRBD1 (5 bases). Trimming shortened V by 2 bases and J by 11 bases, and 18 bases separated the two germline ends. Germline V CDR1 and CDR2: SGHTA, FQGTGA. CDR3 length: 14 amino acids. CDR3 bases: TGTGCCAGCAGCTTAGTGCCAGGGACCGTTGAGGCTTTCTTT. Its translation: CASSLVPGTVEAFF.

The chain recombines TRBV5-6 with TRBJ1-2, with D hard to call. The CDR3 totals 15 residues. Germline V CDR1 and CDR2: SGHDT, YYEEEE. V lost 0 bases to trimming and J lost 5 bases, with 14 bases between them. CDR3 sequence reads: CASSLAGRGGYGYTF. CDR3 nucleotide sequence: TGTGCCAGCAGCTTGGCCGGGCGGGGTGGTTATGGCTACACCTTC.

This chain joins TRBV27 and TRBJ2-7; the D is unclear. V dropped 4 bases and J dropped 9 bases, with 13 bases sitting between them. The CDR3 covers 12 residues. Germline CDR1 MNHEY, CDR2 SMNVEV (reference sequence). For the CDR3, the DNA is TGTGCCAGCAGTTCCACGACATGGGTGCAGTACTTC. It specifies CASSSTTWVQYF.

The chain carries TRBV19 and TRBJ2-3, with D possibly being TRBD1 (6 bases). CDR1 LNHDA and CDR2 SQIVND come from the germline V gene (reference sequence). Trimming cost V 4 bases and J 7 bases, with 18 bases left between them. The CDR3 length is 15 residues. CDR3 amino acids: CASSTSQGMKHTQYF. The CDR3, as DNA: TGTGCCAGTAGTACCTCACAGGGTATGAAACATACGCAGTATTTT.

The chain employs TRBV4-3 and TRBJ2-1; TRBD2 is a possible D gene (6 bases). Germline V lookup: CDR1 LGHNA, CDR2 YSLEER. Trimming pared 1 base from V and 10 bases from J, leaving 17 bases between. This CDR3 region has 15 residues. CDR3 in amino acids: CASSQAGEGSGEQFF. The CDR3 DNA is TGCGCCAGCAGCCAAGCGGGAGAGGGTTCAGGAGAGCAGTTCTTC.

This clone is a singleton in its sample. The V and J genes are TRBV6-1 and TRBJ2-7; D is perhaps TRBD2 (5 bases). CDR3 length equals 13 residues. Germline lookup yields CDR1 MNHNS and CDR2 SASEGT. V was pared by 10 bases and J by 4 bases, with 17 bases between. The DNA for the CDR3 is TGTGCCACCAACTTCGGACTGCTTTACGAGCAGTACTTC. This encodes CATNFGLLYEQYF.

The chain employs TRBV5-1 and TRBJ2-4, with TRBD1 as a possible D gene (6 bases). The V gene's germline CDR1 is SGHRS and CDR2 YFSETQ. V shed 0 bases and J shed 1 base, with 14 bases lying between them. The CDR3 has 17 residues. Here the CDR3 reads CASSLEVGALAKNIQYF. The CDR3 nucleotides are TGCGCCAGCAGCTTGGAAGTGGGGGCGTTGGCCAAAAACATTCAGTACTTC.

The chain uses TRBV6-5 and TRBJ2-1, with 7 bases matching TRBD2. The CDR3 runs to 11 residues. Germline CDR1 MNHEY, CDR2 SVGAGI. V gave up 6 bases and J gave up 10 bases; unmatched junction bases: 3. The CDR3 loop reads CASRTLAEQFF. The CDR3 nucleotides read TGTGCCAGCAGGACACTAGCGGAGCAGTTCTTC.